These T cell receptor beta chains were read from a single sample in a study of prognosis after radiotherapy for stage I lung cancer. TCRdb fed the multiplex PCR reads into MiXCR, producing one record per CDR3 protein. The table records around 59,000 distinct CDR3 sequences, about 26% of them present only once. This material consisted of PBMCs, taken before or after stereotactic body radiation therapy (not recorded which). These receptors originate from a donor aged 50 or older with non-small cell lung cancer. Each CDR3 is given with its conserved first and last residue. Each record gives: D gene, J gene, V gene, clone size, CDR3 DNA, CDR3 protein. A D gene is named only where the DNA matches it firmly. The size of a clone is reported for some rows only, either as once, few or many, or as a class for expanded clones.

>TRBD2|TRBJ2-3|TRBV7-9|many
TGTGCCAGCAGCCCGAGGGGTGCTAGCGGGGGAAGAGGGGATACGCAGTATTTT
CASSPRGASGGRGDTQYF
>.|TRBJ2-7|TRBV7-2|many
TGTGCCAGCAGCTTAGAGGTCGGGATGTCCTACGAGCAGTACTTC
CASSLEVGMSYEQYF
>TRBD1|TRBJ1-2|TRBV6-5|many
TGTGCCAGCAGTTATCAGGGGGCGTATGGCTACACCTTC
CASSYQGAYGYTF
>.|TRBJ2-1|TRBV3-1|many
TGTGCCAGCAGCCAAGGGGACTTCATCTTC
CASSQGDFIF
>.|TRBJ2-7|TRBV27|many
TGTGCCAGCAGTTTCTCCGGGGAGCGGGTGAAGCAGTACTTC
CASSFSGERVKQYF
>.|TRBJ2-5|TRBV12-3/TRBV12-4|many
TGTGCCAGCAGTTTATGGGGGGAGACCCAGTACTTC
CASSLWGETQYF
>.|TRBJ1-5|TRBV12-3/TRBV12-4|many
TGTGCCAGCAGTTTGGACGCCAATCAGCCCCAGCATTTT
CASSLDANQPQHF
>.|TRBJ1-1|TRBV29-1|many
TGCAGCGTTGCAGGGGCAGACACTGAAGCTTTCTTT
CSVAGADTEAFF
>TRBD2|TRBJ2-1|TRBV5-1|many
TGCGCCAGCAGCCCCACCGGGACTAGCGGGGGAAACAATGAGCAGTTCTTC
CASSPTGTSGGNNEQFF
>.|TRBJ2-4|TRBV20-1|many
TGCAGTGCTTTCGACAGTACCAAAAACATTCAGTACTTC
CSAFDSTKNIQYF
>.|TRBJ1-2|TRBV12-3/TRBV12-4|many
TGTGCCAGCAGTTTCGCCAGGAACTATGGCTACACCTTC
CASSFARNYGYTF
>.|TRBJ2-5|TRBV7-2|many
TGTGCCAGCAGCTTAGCACTTGTAGCGACCCAGTACTTC
CASSLALVATQYF
>.|TRBJ2-4|TRBV2|many
TGTGCCAGCAGTGAAGAGAGCGGAGCCAAAAACATTCAGTACTTC
CASSEESGAKNIQYF
>.|TRBJ1-5|TRBV6-1|many
TGTGCCAGCAGTGAAGGCAGGGGTGGACAGCCCCAGCATTTT
CASSEGRGGQPQHF
>TRBD2|TRBJ2-5|TRBV20-1|many
TGCAGTGCCGTAGTCCTAGCGGGGGCCATCCAAGAGACCCAGTACTTC
CSAVVLAGAIQETQYF
>TRBD2|TRBJ2-3|TRBV20-1|many
TGCAGTGCTAGAGGTCTGGTGGTTGGCGGGGGAGTCAGCACAGATACGCAGTATTTT
CSARGLVVGGGVSTDTQYF
>TRBD1|TRBJ1-4|TRBV5-6|few
TGTGCCAGCAGACCGGACAGGGGGGCAACTAATGAAAAACTGTTTTTT
CASRPDRGATNEKLFF
>.|TRBJ1-2|TRBV5-4|few
TGTGCCAGCACCCTAGCGGGAGGAAGAGGTGACTATGGCTACACCTTC
CASTLAGGRGDYGYTF
>TRBD1|TRBJ1-2|TRBV6-2/TRBV6-3|.
TGTGCCAGCATGCTGGACAGGGCGCTTAATTATGGCTACACCTTC
CASMLDRALNYGYTF
>.|TRBJ2-5|TRBV30|many
TGTGCCTGGAGTGTACCATCTGGACTTCAAGAGACCCAGTACTTC
CAWSVPSGLQETQYF
>.|TRBJ2-7|TRBV6-5|.
TGTGCCTGCAGTTACAGGGATCGTGGCCCCTACGAGCAGTACTTC
CACSYRDRGPYEQYF
>TRBD1|TRBJ2-1|TRBV11-3|.
TGTGCCAGCAGCTTAGACGGACAGGGAACCTTGCAGTTATTC
CASSLDGQGTLQLF
>.|TRBJ1-5|TRBV6-2/TRBV6-3|many
TGTGCCAGCAGTTCGGAGGGGTACCGAGGCAATCAGCCCCAGCATTTT
CASSSEGYRGNQPQHF
>.|TRBJ2-5|TRBV29-1|many
TGCAGCGTTGTCGGAAAAGAGACCCAGTACTTC
CSVVGKETQYF
>TRBD1|TRBJ2-2|TRBV20-1|.
TGCAGTGCTATAGATCTTAGGACAGGGAGGACCGGGGAGCTGTTTTTT
CSAIDLRTGRTGELFF
>.|TRBJ1-1|TRBV24-1|many
TGTGCCACCAGTGATAGCGGCCCAGAAGCTTTCTTT
CATSDSGPEAFF